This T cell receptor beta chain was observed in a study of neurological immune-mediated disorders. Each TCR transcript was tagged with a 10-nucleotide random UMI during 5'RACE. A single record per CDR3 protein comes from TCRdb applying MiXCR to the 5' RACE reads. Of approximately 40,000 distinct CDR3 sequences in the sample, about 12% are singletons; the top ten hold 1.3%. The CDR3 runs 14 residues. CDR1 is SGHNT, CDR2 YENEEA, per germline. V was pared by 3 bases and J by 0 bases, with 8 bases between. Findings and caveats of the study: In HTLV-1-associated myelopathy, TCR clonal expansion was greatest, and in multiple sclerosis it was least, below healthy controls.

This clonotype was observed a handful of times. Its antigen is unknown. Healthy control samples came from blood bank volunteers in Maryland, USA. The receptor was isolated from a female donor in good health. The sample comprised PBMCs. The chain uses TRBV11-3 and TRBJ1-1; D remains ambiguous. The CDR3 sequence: CASSLGSLNTEAFF. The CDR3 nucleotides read TGTGCCAGCAGCTTGGGCAGCCTGAACACTGAAGCTTTCTTT. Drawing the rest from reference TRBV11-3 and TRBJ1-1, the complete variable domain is EAGVVQSPRYKIIEKKQPVAFWCNPISGHNTLYWYLQNLGQGPELLIRYENEEAVDDSQLPKDRFSAERLKGVDSTLKIQPAELGDSAVYLCASSLGSLNTEAFFGQGTRLTVV.